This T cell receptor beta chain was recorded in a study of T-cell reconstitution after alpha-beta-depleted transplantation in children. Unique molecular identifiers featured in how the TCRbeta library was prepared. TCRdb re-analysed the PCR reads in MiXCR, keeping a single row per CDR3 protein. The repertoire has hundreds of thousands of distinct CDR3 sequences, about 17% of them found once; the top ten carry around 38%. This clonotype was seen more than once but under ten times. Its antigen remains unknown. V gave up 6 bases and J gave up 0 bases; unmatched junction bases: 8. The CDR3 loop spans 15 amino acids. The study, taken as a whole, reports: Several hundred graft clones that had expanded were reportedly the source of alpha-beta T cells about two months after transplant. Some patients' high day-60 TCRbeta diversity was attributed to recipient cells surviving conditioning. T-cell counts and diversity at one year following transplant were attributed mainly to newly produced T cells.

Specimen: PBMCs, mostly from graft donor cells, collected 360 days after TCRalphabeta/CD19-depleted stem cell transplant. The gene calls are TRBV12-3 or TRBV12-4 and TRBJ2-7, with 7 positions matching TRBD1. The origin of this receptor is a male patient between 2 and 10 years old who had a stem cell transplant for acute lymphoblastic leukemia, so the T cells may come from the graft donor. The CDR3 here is CASRDRIGSSYEQYF. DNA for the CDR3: TGTGCCAGCAGGGACAGGATAGGGAGCTCCTACGAGCAGTACTTC.